This T cell receptor (beta chain) is from a study of cytomegalovirus exposure and HLA in healthy donors. Study results and limitations: The authors confirmed in vitro that a few CMV-associated chains were specific for CMV antigens.

With regard to this clone: Its target is unknown.

The PCR used 60 Vbeta and 13 Jbeta primers. Produced via immunoSEQ multiplex PCR; TCRdb's table is partial and in-frame only. The sample includes 100,000 to 120,000 clones, more than 60% seen only once; the top ten take approximately 2.2%. The CDR3 runs to 13 residues. The germline gives CDR1 SNHLY, CDR2 FYNNEI. Unmatched junction bases numbered 7, after V lost 6 bases and J lost 9 bases. This chain links TRBV2 with TRBJ2-1; TRBD1 matches 8 bases. The material sequenced was PBMCs. This sequence was found in a man aged 25 to 40 in good health and CMV-seronegative. CDR3 DNA sequence: TGTGCCAGCAGGGTACGGACAGGGCTTGAGCAGTTCTTC. Amino acids: CASRVRTGLEQFF.